Listed here are 22 T cell receptor beta chains from one sample, sequenced in a study of control samples from healthy donors and cancer patients. Profiled with immunoSEQ multiplex PCR; TCRdb holds only in-frame clones, not every one. The sample shows roughly 30,000 clones, 70% to 90% of them seen only once. The sequencing input was formalin-fixed, paraffin-embedded tissue. The receptor source for this set is a female donor with melanoma.

The chain joins TRBV7-9 to TRBJ2-2; 7 bases align to TRBD1. J gave up 8 bases and V 5 bases, and 11 bases lay outside the gene matches. This CDR3 spans 15 amino acids. CDR1 and CDR2 (germline): SEHNR, FQNEAQ (reference sequence). DNA for the CDR3: TGTGCCAGCAGCCTGTCGACAGGGAGAGTAGGGGAGCTGTTTTTT. Its translation: CASSLSTGRVGELFF. Filled out from reference TRBV7-9 and TRBJ2-2, the complete variable domain reads DTGVSQNPRHKITKRGQNVTFRCDPISEHNRLYWYRQTLGQGPEFLTYFQNEAQLEKSRLLSDRFSAERPKGSFSTLEIQRTEQGDSAMYLCASSLSTGRVGELFFGEGSRLTVL.

The chain employs TRBV27 and TRBJ2-7; 8 positions agree with TRBD2. V trimming: 5 bases; J trimming: 2 bases; junction bases outside the gene matches: 8. The CDR3 has 15 amino acids. Germline V gene lookup returns CDR1 MNHEY and CDR2 SMNVEV (reference sequence). CDR3 in DNA: TGTGCCAGCAGTGGTCTAGCGGGCTTAGCCTACGAGCAGTACTTC. Protein: CASSGLAGLAYEQYF.

In its sample, this clone was seen a few times. The CDR3 protein is CASSQVQGRETQYF. CDR3 sequence (DNA): TGCGCCAGCAGCCAAGTACAGGGTAGGGAGACCCAGTACTTC. This rearrangement joins TRBV4-1 to TRBJ2-5; D perhaps matches TRBD1 (6 bases). The ends were cut back, 1 base at V and 5 bases at J, with 11 bases in the middle. This CDR3 has 14 residues. Germline V gives CDR1 MGHRA, CDR2 YSYEKL.

The rearrangement links TRBV19 to TRBJ1-1; no definite D call. The V gene's germline CDR1 is LNHDA and CDR2 SQIVND (reference sequence). With 0 bases removed from V and 0 bases from J, the gap between germline ends came to 8 bases. The CDR3 loop spans 15 amino acids. CDR3 sequence reads: CASSIDGFMNTEAFF. CDR3 nucleotide sequence: TGTGCCAGTAGTATAGATGGGTTCATGAACACTGAAGCTTTCTTT.

The chain links TRBV5-1 to TRBJ1-4; maybe TRBD1 (6 bases). Germline V gene sequence: CDR1 SGHRS, CDR2 YFSETQ. V lost 0 bases and J lost 5, with 11 bases in between. The CDR3 has 15 residues. The CDR3 DNA follows: TGCGCCAGCAGCTTGGCGGGGACATTAAATGAAAAACTGTTTTTT. As protein: CASSLAGTLNEKLFF.

CDR3: CASSGGLAPYNEQFF. CDR3 coding DNA: TGCGCCAGCAGCGGTGGACTAGCGCCCTACAATGAGCAGTTCTTC. V and J are TRBV5-1 and TRBJ2-1; 9 nucleotides match TRBD2. The CDR3 has 15 amino acids. V gave up 4 bases and J gave up 2 bases; unmatched junction bases: 4. In germline, CDR1 is SGHRS, CDR2 YFSETQ. The complete variable domain, with remaining parts taken from reference TRBV5-1 and TRBJ2-1, reads KAGVTQTPRYLIKTRGQQVTLSCSPISGHRSVSWYQQTPGQGLQFLFEYFSETQRNKGNFPGRFSGRQFSNSRSEMNVSTLELGDSALYLCASSGGLAPYNEQFFGPGTRLTVL.

V gene TRBV11-3 combines with J gene TRBJ1-1; TRBD1 is a possible D gene (6 bases). CDR1 is SGHNT and CDR2 is YENEEA in the germline V gene. The CDR3 loop spans 11 amino acids. V lost 2 bases, J lost 9 bases, and 7 bases lay in between. DNA of the CDR3: TGTGCCAGCAGCTTAAGGGGGAAAGCTTTCTTT. Translation: CASSLRGKAFF.

In nucleotides, the CDR3 is TGCGCCAGCAGCCGGACACATTCTGCCACTGAAGCTTTCTTT. It specifies CASSRTHSATEAFF. The rearrangement joins TRBV5-1 to TRBJ1-1, with TRBD1 as a possible D gene (5 bases). The CDR3 has 14 residues. Trimming took off 4 bases at V and 4 bases at J, with 14 bases between the two ends. Germline values: CDR1 SGHRS, CDR2 YFSETQ. Variable domain in full (rest from reference TRBV5-1 and TRBJ1-1): KAGVTQTPRYLIKTRGQQVTLSCSPISGHRSVSWYQQTPGQGLQFLFEYFSETQRNKGNFPGRFSGRQFSNSRSEMNVSTLELGDSALYLCASSRTHSATEAFFGQGTRLTVV.

The V gene is TRBV6-4, the J gene TRBJ2-3, with a weak D call TRBD1 (6 bases). The germline V gene has CDR1 MRHNA and CDR2 SNTAGT. V lost 5 bases and J 3 bases, leaving 21 bases between the germline ends. The CDR3 runs 17 residues. The CDR3 DNA reads as TGTGCCAGCAGTTCCACCCAGGGGACCACTTTTACAGATACGCAGTATTTT. Protein product: CASSSTQGTTFTDTQYF.

This clone was seen a handful of times. V and J are TRBV27 and TRBJ2-5; the D gene is possibly TRBD2 (5 bases). Germline V lookup: CDR1 MNHEY, CDR2 SMNVEV (reference sequence). The CDR3 is 14 amino acids. V dropped 3 bases and J dropped 6 bases, with 14 bases sitting between them. DNA of the CDR3: TGTGCCAGCAGTTTGGGGAAAGGGAGTAAGACCCAGTACTTC. Its protein is CASSLGKGSKTQYF.

This clone was seen just once. J is TRBJ2-7 and V is TRBV7-2, with TRBD2 matching over 7 bases. The CDR3 totals 14 residues. Looked up from germline, CDR1 is SGHTA and CDR2 is FQGNSA. Losses at the gene ends were 1 base for V and 4 bases for J; bases not matched to a gene: 4. In nucleotides, the CDR3 is TGTGCCAGCAGCTTAGTCGGGGGGTATTACGAGCAGTACTTC. Its translation is CASSLVGGYYEQYF.

This clone was recorded once. The J gene is TRBJ2-1, the V gene TRBV19; TRBD2 aligns across 7 bases. Per germline, CDR1 LNHDA and CDR2 SQIVND (reference sequence). This CDR3 region has 16 residues. J gave up 0 bases and V 3 bases, and 5 bases lay outside the gene matches. The chain's CDR3 is CASSISGWSSYNEQFF. The CDR3 DNA reads TGTGCCAGTAGTATTAGCGGGTGGAGCTCCTACAATGAGCAGTTCTTC.

The V call is TRBV5-4, the J call TRBJ2-2, with 9 positions matching TRBD1. This CDR3 has 16 amino acids. V lost 5 bases to trimming and J lost 3 bases; unmatched junction nucleotides: 8. CDR1 is SGHNT and CDR2 is YYREEE in the germline V gene (reference sequence). The DNA of the CDR3 is TGTGCCAGCAGTCCACCGGGACAGGGACACACCGGGGAGCTGTTTTTT. This translates into CASSPPGQGHTGELFF.

The chain joins TRBV16 to TRBJ1-6; no reliable D call. The germline V and J ends were trimmed by 4 bases and 7 bases, with 8 bases remaining between them. Germline values: CDR1 KGHSY, CDR2 FQNENV. This CDR3 is built from 13 residues. This chain's CDR3 is CASSPRRNSPLHF. The CDR3 DNA reads as TGTGCCAGCAGCCCCCGGAGGAATTCACCCCTCCACTTT.

The chain recombines TRBV19 with TRBJ2-5, with D perhaps matching TRBD1 (7 bases). Germline V gives CDR1 LNHDA, CDR2 SQIVND (reference sequence). The length of the CDR3 is 15 residues. V lost 4 bases to trimming and J lost 5 bases, with 17 bases between them. The CDR3 sequence: CASSTSAGGWETQYF. Here the CDR3 DNA reads TGTGCCAGTAGTACCTCGGCAGGGGGGTGGGAGACCCAGTACTTC.

J is TRBJ2-1 and V is TRBV9; D may be TRBD2 (5 bases). V was cut by 4 bases and J by 4 bases, with 18 bases left in between. This CDR3 is 16 amino acids long. The V gene's germline CDR1 is SGDLS and CDR2 YYNGEE. The CDR3 DNA sequence: TGTGCCAGCAGCCGACCTCCAAGCGGAGTTTACAATGAGCAGTTCTTC. Its protein product is CASSRPPSGVYNEQFF.

The chain combines TRBV5-4 with TRBJ2-2, with 9 positions matching TRBD2. The J segment lost 7 bases and the V segment lost 0 bases, leaving 4 bases of the junction unmatched. The CDR3 has 15 residues. Germline V gene sequence: CDR1 SGHNT, CDR2 YYREEE (reference sequence). The CDR3 spells CASSLGLAGYGELFF. CDR3 coding DNA: TGTGCCAGCAGCTTGGGGCTAGCGGGATACGGGGAGCTGTTTTTT.

The chain employs TRBV7-3 and TRBJ2-3; no clear D gene. V dropped 5 bases and J dropped 5 bases, with 8 bases sitting between them. This CDR3 is 12 amino acids long. CDR1 is SGHTA and CDR2 is FQGTGA in the germline V gene. As DNA, the CDR3 is TGTGCCAGCAGCGATCGAGGAGATACGCAGTATTTT. Its protein is CASSDRGDTQYF.

This sequence joins TRBV7-2 and TRBJ1-1; 7 bases are a match to TRBD1. The germline V gene has CDR1 SGHTA and CDR2 FQGNSA. The CDR3 loop spans 14 amino acids. With 3 bases clipped from V and 4 bases from J, the junction kept 5 bases outside the gene matches. CDR3 bases: TGTGCCAGCAGCTTTAACAGGGGTTTCACTGAAGCTTTCTTT. Its translation is CASSFNRGFTEAFF. Supplemented by reference TRBV7-2 and TRBJ1-1, the full variable domain reads GAGVSQSPSNKVTEKGKDVELRCDPISGHTALYWYRQSLGQGLEFLIYFQGNSAPDKSGLPSDRFSAERTGGSVSTLTIQRTQQEDSAVYLCASSFNRGFTEAFFGQGTRLTVV.

As for this clone: The junction departs from germline at one end; a sequencing error may be responsible. V is TRBV4-1 and J is TRBJ1-1, with D perhaps matching TRBD1 (5 bases). Germline CDR1 reads MGHRA; CDR2 reads YSYEKL. This CDR3 is 13 amino acids long. The CDR3 nucleotides are TGCGCCAACAGCCTACTCGACAGCTTTGAAGCTTTCTTT. This codes for CANSLLDSFEAFF.

This clone was observed a single time. The chain links TRBV5-1 to TRBJ2-1; 9 nucleotides align to TRBD1. This CDR3 contains 15 residues. The germline V gene encodes CDR1 SGHRS and CDR2 YFSETQ. The V gene end was trimmed by 0 bases and the J gene end by 9 bases; junction bases not matched to a gene: 7. The CDR3 sequence is CASSLGQGVTGEQFF. The CDR3 DNA is TGCGCCAGCAGCTTGGGACAGGGGGTAACGGGTGAGCAGTTCTTC.

This sequence joins TRBV7-2 and TRBJ2-1; D unclear. The CDR3 runs to 13 residues. The ends were cut back, 4 bases at V and 5 bases at J, with 9 bases in the middle. Germline V gene data show CDR1 as SGHTA and CDR2 as FQGNSA. CDR3 DNA sequence: TGTGCCAGCAGCTCCGGACCCAACAATGAGCAGTTCTTC. It translates to CASSSGPNNEQFF.